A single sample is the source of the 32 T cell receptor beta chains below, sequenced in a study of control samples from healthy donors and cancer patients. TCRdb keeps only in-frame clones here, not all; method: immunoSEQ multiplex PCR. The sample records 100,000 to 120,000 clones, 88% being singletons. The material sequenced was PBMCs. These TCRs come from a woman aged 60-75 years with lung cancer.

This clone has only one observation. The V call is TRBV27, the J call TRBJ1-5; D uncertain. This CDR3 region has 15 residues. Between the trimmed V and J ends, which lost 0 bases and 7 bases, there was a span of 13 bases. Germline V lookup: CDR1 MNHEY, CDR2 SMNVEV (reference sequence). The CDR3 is CASSLSEGFGQPQHF. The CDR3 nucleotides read TGTGCCAGCAGTTTATCGGAAGGGTTCGGGCAGCCCCAGCATTTT.

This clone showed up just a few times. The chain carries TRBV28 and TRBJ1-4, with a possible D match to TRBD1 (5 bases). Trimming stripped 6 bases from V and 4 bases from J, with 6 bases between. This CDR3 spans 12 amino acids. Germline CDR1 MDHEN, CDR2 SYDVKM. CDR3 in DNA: TGTGCCAGCAGGCAGGGTAATGAAAAACTGTTTTTT. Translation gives CASRQGNEKLFF. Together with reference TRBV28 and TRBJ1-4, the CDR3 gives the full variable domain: DVKVTQSSRYLVKRTGEKVFLECVQDMDHENMFWYRQDPGLGLRLIYFSYDVKMKEKGDIPEGYSVSREKKERFSLILESASTNQTSMYLCASRQGNEKLFFGSGTQLSVL.

The CDR3 region is CASSTAGTSYEQYF. In DNA form, the CDR3 reads TGTGCCAGCTCAACAGCCGGGACTTCCTACGAGCAGTACTTC. J is TRBJ2-7 and V is TRBV18; weak D call: TRBD2 (6 bases). This CDR3 is 14 amino acids long. Per the germline V gene, CDR1 is KGHSH and CDR2 is LQKENI. V was clipped by 5 bases and J by 1 base, with 12 bases between them.

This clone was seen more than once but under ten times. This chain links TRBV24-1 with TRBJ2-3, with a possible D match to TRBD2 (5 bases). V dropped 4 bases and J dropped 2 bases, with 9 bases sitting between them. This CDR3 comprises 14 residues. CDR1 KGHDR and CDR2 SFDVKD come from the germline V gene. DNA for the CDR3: TGTGCCACCAGTGACGAGGGTTACACAGATACGCAGTATTTT. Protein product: CATSDEGYTDTQYF.

The CDR3 region is CAFWRRGYGYTF. The CDR3 DNA reads as TGTGCCTTCTGGAGACGGGGCTATGGCTACACCTTC. V usage is TRBV30 and J usage is TRBJ1-2; D remains unclear. This CDR3 has 12 residues. Germline V gene sequence: CDR1 GTSNPN, CDR2 SVGIG (reference sequence). V was pared by 7 bases and J by 4 bases, with 13 bases between.

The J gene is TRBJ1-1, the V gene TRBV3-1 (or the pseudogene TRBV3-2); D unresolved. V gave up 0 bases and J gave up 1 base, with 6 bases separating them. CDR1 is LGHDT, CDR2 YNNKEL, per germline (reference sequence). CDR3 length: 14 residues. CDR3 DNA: TGTGCCAGCAGCCAAGATGCAGGGAACACTGAAGCTTTCTTT. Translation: CASSQDAGNTEAFF.

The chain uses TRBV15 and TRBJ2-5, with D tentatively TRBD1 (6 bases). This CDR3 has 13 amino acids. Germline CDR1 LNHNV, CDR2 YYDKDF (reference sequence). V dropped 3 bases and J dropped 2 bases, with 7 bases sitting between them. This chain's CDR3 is CATSRGTQETQYF. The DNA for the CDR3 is TGTGCCACCAGCAGGGGGACACAAGAGACCCAGTACTTC.

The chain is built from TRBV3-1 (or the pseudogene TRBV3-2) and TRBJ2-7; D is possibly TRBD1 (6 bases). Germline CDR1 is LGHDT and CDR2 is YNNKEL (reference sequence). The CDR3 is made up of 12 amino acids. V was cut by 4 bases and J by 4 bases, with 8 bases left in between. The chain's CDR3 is CASSPQGYEQYF. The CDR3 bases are TGTGCCAGCAGCCCTCAGGGGTACGAGCAGTACTTC.

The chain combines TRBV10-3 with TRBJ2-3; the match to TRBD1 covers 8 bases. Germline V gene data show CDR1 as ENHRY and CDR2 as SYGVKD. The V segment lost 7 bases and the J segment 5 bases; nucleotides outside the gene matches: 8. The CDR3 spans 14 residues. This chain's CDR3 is CAIKMDRAGDTQYF. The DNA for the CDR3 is TGTGCCATCAAAATGGACAGGGCCGGAGATACGCAGTATTTT.

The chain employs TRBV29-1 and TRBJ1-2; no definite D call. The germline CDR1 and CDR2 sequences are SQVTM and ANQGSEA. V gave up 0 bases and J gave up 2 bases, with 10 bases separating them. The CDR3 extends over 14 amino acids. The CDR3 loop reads CSVEEGRYNYGYTF. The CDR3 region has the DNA TGCAGCGTTGAAGAGGGGAGATACAACTATGGCTACACCTTC.

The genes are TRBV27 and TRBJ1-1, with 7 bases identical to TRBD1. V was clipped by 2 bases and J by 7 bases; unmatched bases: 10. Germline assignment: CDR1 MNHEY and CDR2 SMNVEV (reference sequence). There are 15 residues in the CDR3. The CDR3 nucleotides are TGTGCCAGCAGTTTAACGACAGGGTTGAGGGGTGAAGCTTTCTTT. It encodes CASSLTTGLRGEAFF.

The CDR3 spells CASSQASNEQFF. DNA of the CDR3: TGCGCCAGCAGCCAAGCAAGCAATGAGCAGTTCTTC. The chain uses TRBV4-1 and TRBJ2-1; D gene uncertain. CDR1 is MGHRA, CDR2 YSYEKL, per germline. V lost 1 base to trimming and J lost 6 bases, with 4 bases between them. The CDR3 loop spans 12 amino acids.

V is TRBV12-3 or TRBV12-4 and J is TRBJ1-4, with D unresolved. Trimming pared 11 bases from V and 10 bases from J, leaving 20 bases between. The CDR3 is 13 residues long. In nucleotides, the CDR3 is TGTGCCTCTAACGGCGCGGCGAGTGGAAAACTGTTTTTT. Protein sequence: CASNGAASGKLFF.

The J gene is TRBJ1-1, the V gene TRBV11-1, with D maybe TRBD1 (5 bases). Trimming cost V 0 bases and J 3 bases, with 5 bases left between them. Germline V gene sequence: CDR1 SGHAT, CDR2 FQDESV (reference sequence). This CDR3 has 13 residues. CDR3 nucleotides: TGTGCCAGCAGCTTAGCAGGGGACACTGAAGCTTTCTTT. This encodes CASSLAGDTEAFF.

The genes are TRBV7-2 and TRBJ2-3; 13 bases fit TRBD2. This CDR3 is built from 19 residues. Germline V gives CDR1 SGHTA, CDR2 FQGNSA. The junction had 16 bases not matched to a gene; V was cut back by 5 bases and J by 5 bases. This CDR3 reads CASSPGLTSGGAAGDTQYF. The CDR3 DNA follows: TGTGCCAGCAGCCCTGGACTTACTAGCGGGGGGGCCGCTGGAGATACGCAGTATTTT.

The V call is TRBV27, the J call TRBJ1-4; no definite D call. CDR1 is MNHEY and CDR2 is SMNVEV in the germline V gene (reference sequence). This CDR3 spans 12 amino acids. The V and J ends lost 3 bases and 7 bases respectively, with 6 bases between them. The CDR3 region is CASSFPGEKLFF. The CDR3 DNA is TGTGCCAGCAGTTTCCCAGGTGAAAAACTGTTTTTT.

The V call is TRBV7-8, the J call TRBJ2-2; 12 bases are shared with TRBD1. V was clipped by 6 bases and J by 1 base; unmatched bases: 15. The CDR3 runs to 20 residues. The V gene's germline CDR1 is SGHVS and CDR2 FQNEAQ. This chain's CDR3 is CASSHYAGTGGAWNTGELFF. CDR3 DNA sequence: TGTGCCAGCAGTCATTACGCGGGGACAGGGGGCGCATGGAACACCGGGGAGCTGTTTTTT.

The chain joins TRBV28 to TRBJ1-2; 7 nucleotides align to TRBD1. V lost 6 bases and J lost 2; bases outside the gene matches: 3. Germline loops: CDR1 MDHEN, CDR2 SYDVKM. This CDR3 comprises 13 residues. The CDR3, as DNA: TGTGCCAGCAGACGGACAGGCAACTATGGCTACACCTTC. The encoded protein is CASRRTGNYGYTF.

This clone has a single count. The DNA for the CDR3 is TGTGCCAGCGTTAGAGGGTCTAGCGGAAACAATGAGCAGTTCTTC. This encodes CASVRGSSGNNEQFF. V and J are TRBV11-1 and TRBJ2-1, with 7 positions matching TRBD2. The CDR3 loop spans 15 amino acids. CDR1 and CDR2 from the germline V gene are SGHAT and FQDESV (reference sequence). Unmatched junction bases numbered 12, after V lost 8 bases and J lost 5 bases.

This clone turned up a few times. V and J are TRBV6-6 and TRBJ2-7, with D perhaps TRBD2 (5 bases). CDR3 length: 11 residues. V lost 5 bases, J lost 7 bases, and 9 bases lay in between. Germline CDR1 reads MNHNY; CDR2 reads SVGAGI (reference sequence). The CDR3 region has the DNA TGTGCCAGCAGTCCGAGGAGGGAGCAGTACTTC. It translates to CASSPRREQYF.

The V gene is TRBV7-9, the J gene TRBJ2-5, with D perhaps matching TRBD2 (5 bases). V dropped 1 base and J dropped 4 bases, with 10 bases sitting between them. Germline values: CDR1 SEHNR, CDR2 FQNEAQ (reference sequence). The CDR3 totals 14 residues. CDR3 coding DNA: TGTGCCAGCAGCTTAGAGTCCGGGGTAGAGACCCAGTACTTC. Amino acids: CASSLESGVETQYF. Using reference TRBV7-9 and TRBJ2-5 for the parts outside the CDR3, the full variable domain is DTGVSQNPRHKITKRGQNVTFRCDPISEHNRLYWYRQTLGQGPEFLTYFQNEAQLEKSRLLSDRFSAERPKGSFSTLEIQRTEQGDSAMYLCASSLESGVETQYFGPGTRLLVL.

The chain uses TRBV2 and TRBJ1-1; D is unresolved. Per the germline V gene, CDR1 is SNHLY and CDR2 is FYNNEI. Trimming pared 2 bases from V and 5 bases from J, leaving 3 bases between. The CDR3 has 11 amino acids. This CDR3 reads CASSEWTEAFF. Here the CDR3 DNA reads TGTGCCAGCAGTGAATGGACTGAAGCTTTCTTT.

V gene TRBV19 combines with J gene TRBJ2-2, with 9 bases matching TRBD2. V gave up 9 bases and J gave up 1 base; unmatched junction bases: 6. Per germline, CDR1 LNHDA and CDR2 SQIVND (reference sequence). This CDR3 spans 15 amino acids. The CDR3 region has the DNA TGTGCCAGCGAACCTAGCGGGATGAACACCGGGGAGCTGTTTTTT. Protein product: CASEPSGMNTGELFF.

The CDR3 loop is CASGKDSSYEQYF. In DNA, the CDR3 is TGTGCCAGCGGAAAGGACTCGTCCTACGAGCAGTACTTC. The gene calls are TRBV28 and TRBJ2-7, with a weak D call TRBD2 (5 bases). V was clipped by 8 bases and J by 1 base, with 12 bases between them. The germline gives CDR1 MDHEN, CDR2 SYDVKM. The length of the CDR3 is 13 residues.

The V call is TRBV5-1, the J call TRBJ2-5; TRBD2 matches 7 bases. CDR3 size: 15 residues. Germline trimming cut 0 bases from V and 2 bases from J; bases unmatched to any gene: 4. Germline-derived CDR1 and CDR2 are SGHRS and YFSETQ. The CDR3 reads CASSLEAGRQETQYF. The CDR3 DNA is TGCGCCAGCAGCTTGGAAGCGGGGAGACAAGAGACCCAGTACTTC. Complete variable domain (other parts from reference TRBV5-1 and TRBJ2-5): KAGVTQTPRYLIKTRGQQVTLSCSPISGHRSVSWYQQTPGQGLQFLFEYFSETQRNKGNFPGRFSGRQFSNSRSEMNVSTLELGDSALYLCASSLEAGRQETQYFGPGTRLLVL.

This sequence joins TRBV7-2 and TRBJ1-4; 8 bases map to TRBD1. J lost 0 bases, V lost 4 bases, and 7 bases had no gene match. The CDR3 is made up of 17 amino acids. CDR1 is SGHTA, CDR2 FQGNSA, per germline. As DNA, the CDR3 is TGTGCCAGCAGCTCACAGGGGGTGGGGGCAACTAATGAAAAACTGTTTTTT. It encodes CASSSQGVGATNEKLFF.

This chain's CDR3 is CASTKQGSGQPQHF. The CDR3 DNA follows: TGTGCCAGTACCAAGCAGGGGTCGGGTCAGCCCCAGCATTTT. The chain links TRBV19 to TRBJ1-5, with TRBD1 as a possible D gene (6 bases). Per the germline V gene, CDR1 is LNHDA and CDR2 is SQIVND (reference sequence). This CDR3 contains 14 residues. The V end lost 7 bases, the J end lost 6 bases, and 16 bases lay between the germline ends.

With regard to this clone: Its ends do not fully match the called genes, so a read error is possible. CDR3 sequence reads: CASSLGGAGETQYF. The CDR3 DNA is TGTGCTAGCAGCCTCGGGGGCGCAGGGGAGACCCAGTACTTC. This chain joins TRBV7-7 and TRBJ2-5; perhaps D is TRBD1 or TRBD2 (6 bases each). The CDR3 covers 14 residues. The germline CDR1 and CDR2 sequences are SSHAT and FNYEAQ (reference sequence).

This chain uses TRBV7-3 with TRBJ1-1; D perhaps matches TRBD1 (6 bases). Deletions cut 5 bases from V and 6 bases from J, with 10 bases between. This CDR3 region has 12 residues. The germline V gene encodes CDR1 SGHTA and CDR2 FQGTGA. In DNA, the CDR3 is TGTGCCAGCAGCCGAGGGGGGGCTGAAGCTTTCTTT. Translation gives CASSRGGAEAFF.

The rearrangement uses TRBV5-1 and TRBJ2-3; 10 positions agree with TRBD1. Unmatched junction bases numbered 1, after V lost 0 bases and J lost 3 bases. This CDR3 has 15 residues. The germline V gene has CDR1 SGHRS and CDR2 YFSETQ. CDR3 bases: TGCGCCAGCAGCTTGGAGGGACAGGGGACAGATACGCAGTATTTT. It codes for CASSLEGQGTDTQYF.

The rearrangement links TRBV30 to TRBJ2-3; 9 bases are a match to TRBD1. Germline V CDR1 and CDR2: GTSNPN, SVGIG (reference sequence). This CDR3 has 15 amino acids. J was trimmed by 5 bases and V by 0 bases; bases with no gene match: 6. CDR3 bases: TGTGCCTGGAGTGTAGGGACAGGGAATCAAGATACGCAGTATTTT. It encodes CAWSVGTGNQDTQYF.

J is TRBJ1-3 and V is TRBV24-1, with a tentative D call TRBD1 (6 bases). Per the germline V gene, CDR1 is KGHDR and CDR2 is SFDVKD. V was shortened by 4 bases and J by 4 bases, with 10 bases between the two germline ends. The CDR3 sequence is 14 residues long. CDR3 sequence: CATSEGANGNTIYF. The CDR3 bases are TGTGCCACCAGTGAGGGGGCGAACGGAAACACCATATATTTT.